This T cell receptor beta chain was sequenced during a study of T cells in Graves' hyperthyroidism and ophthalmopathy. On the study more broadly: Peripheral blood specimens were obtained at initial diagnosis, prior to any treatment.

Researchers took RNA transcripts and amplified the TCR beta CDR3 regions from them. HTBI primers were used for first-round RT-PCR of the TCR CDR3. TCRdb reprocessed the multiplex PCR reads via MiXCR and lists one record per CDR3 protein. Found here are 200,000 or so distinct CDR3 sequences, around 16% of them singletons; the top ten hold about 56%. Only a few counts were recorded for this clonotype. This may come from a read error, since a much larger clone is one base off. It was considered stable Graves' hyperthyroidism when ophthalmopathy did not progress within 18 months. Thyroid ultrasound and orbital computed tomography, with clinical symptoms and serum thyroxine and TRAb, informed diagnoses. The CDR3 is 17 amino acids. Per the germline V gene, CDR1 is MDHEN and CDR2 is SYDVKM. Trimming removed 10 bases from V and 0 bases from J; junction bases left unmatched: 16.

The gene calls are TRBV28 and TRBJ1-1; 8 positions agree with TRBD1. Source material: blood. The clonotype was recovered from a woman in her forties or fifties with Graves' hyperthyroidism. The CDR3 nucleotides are TGTGCCAACAGCCGATGGACAGGGAGGGGAATGAACACTGAAGCTTTCTTT. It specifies CANSRWTGRGMNTEAFF.